This TCR beta chain was identified in a study of pediatric ulcerative colitis. Only in-frame clones appear in the TCRdb table, and some are missing; sequencing was by immunoSEQ multiplex PCR. The table shows around 65,000 clones, with more than 60% occurring only once. V was shortened by 6 bases and J by 7 bases, with 25 bases between the two germline ends. The length of the CDR3 is 18 residues. Per the germline V gene, CDR1 is MGHDK and CDR2 is SYGVNS. The receptor comes from a boy aged 5-17 years with moderate ulcerative colitis. The chain recombines TRBV25-1 with TRBJ1-6; tentative D call: TRBD1 (5 bases). The sample was blood. CDR3 sequence (DNA): TGTGCCAGCAGCCACCTCGGGGGGATGGGGAGGAGGAATTCACCCCTCCACTTT. Protein product: CASSHLGGMGRRNSPLHF.